The rows below give T cell receptor beta chains drawn from one sample of a study of T cells in Graves' hyperthyroidism and ophthalmopathy. Via MiXCR, TCRdb re-called the multiplex PCR reads, giving one row per CDR3 protein. The table records 300,000 to 450,000 distinct CDR3 sequences, about a sixth of them present only once. What was sequenced was blood. The receptors originated from a woman between 18 and 30 years old with Graves' hyperthyroidism that later progressed to Graves' ophthalmopathy. The CDR3 runs from the conserved cysteine through the conserved F or W. The order of the fields is J gene, V gene, clone size, D gene, CDR3 DNA, CDR3 protein. A D gene is named only where the DNA matches it firmly. Part of the rows lack a size; the others show once, few, many or a class for expanded clones.

TRBJ2-1 TRBV11-3 . TRBD1 TGTGCCAGCAGCTTAGAGGGACAGGGGGCGCAGGATGAGCAGTTCTTC CASSLEGQGAQDEQFF
TRBJ2-2 TRBV27 many TRBD1 TGTGCCAGCAGTGTACAGGGGGCCGGGGAGCTGTTTTTT CASSVQGAGELFF
TRBJ2-7 TRBV20-1 many TRBD1 TGCAGTGCTATTACCGGGACAGCCTCCTACGAGCAGTACTTC CSAITGTASYEQYF
TRBJ1-1 TRBV15 few TRBD1 TGTGCCACCAGCGCCCGACAGGGAATGGGCAACACTGAAGCTTTCTTT CATSARQGMGNTEAFF
TRBJ2-7 TRBV7-2 few TRBD2 TGTGCCAGCACCATTGGGGGGGGTCACTCCTACGAGCAGTACTTC CASTIGGGHSYEQYF
TRBJ2-1 TRBV20-1 many TRBD2 TGCAGTGCTAGAGAACTAGCGGGAGACAATGAGCAGTTCTTC CSARELAGDNEQFF
TRBJ2-1 TRBV10-3 many . TGTGCCATCAGTGCGTCAGTGGGCGCTAGGGAGCAGTTCTTC CAISASVGAREQFF
TRBJ2-1 TRBV6-1 many TRBD2 TGTGCCAGCAGTTACCGTGGTAGCGGGAGTGATGAGCAGTTCTTC CASSYRGSGSDEQFF
TRBJ2-3 TRBV28 many TRBD2 TGTGCCAGCAGTTTACCAAACAGGGGATGGGAACTAGCGGGAGGATCCTGGACAGATACGCAGTATTTT CASSLPNRGWELAGGSWTDTQYF
TRBJ2-1 TRBV12-3/TRBV12-4 . TRBD2 TGTGCCACCCTTGTCGGGGGAGGGATTCGGGTCAATGAGCAGTTCTTC CATLVGGGIRVNEQFF
TRBJ1-5 TRBV2 many . TGTGCCAGCAGTGAAGCGCAGGGTGGCAATCAGCCCCAGCATTTT CASSEAQGGNQPQHF
TRBJ2-2 TRBV28 few TRBD2 TGTGCCAGCAGTCCTGGGACTAGCGGGTCGAACACCGGGGAGCTGTTTTTT CASSPGTSGSNTGELFF
TRBJ2-5 TRBV7-2 many . TGTGCCAGCAGCTTAGAGGGGACCGATTACCAAGAGACCCAGTACTTC CASSLEGTDYQETQYF
TRBJ1-3 TRBV15 . . TGTGCCACCAGCAGACCCTCTGGAAACACCATATATTTT CATSRPSGNTIYF
TRBJ2-7 TRBV7-9 few TRBD2 TGTGCCAGCAGCTCACGGCAGGGACTAGCCTACGAGCAGTACTTC CASSSRQGLAYEQYF
TRBJ1-1 TRBV6-2/TRBV6-3 many . TGTGCCAGCACCCCGGACACCTACACTGAAGCTTTCTTT CASTPDTYTEAFF
TRBJ2-7 TRBV28 few . TGTGCCAGCGGGAGAAGGAACGAGCAGTACTTC CASGRRNEQYF
TRBJ2-1 TRBV6-1 many . TGTGCCAGCGGCGAAGCGCCCCGCGATGAGCAGTTCTTC CASGEAPRDEQFF
TRBJ1-2 TRBV28 once . TGTGCCAGCAGTAGGCCTGGACAGCGACTTAACTATGGCTACACCTTC CASSRPGQRLNYGYTF
TRBJ1-6 TRBV4-1 . TRBD1 TGCGCCGGCAGCCCCCAGCCGGGACAGGGCTCACCCCTCCACTTT CAGSPQPGQGSPLHF
TRBJ2-3 TRBV28 many TRBD2 TGTGCCAGCCTTATTTCCGGGACTAGCGGGAGGGCGCCTACGCAGTATTTT CASLISGTSGRAPTQYF
TRBJ2-1 TRBV7-2 many TRBD2 TGTGCCAGCAGCCTAACTAGCGGGAACTCCTACAATGAGCAGTTCTTC CASSLTSGNSYNEQFF
TRBJ2-1 TRBV30 few . TGTGCCTGGAGTGTAACAGTCCTAGGTGAGCAGTTCTTC CAWSVTVLGEQFF
TRBJ2-7 TRBV27 few TRBD1 TGTGCCAGCAGTCCCCGTCCCGGGACAGGGGCAGAGGCCTACGAGCAGTACTTC CASSPRPGTGAEAYEQYF
TRBJ2-3 TRBV2 many TRBD1 TGTGCCAGCAGTAAAGGACAGGTTAGCACAGATACGCAGTATTTT CASSKGQVSTDTQYF
TRBJ1-5 TRBV24-1 . TRBD1 TGTGCCACCAGTGATAGACAGGGAGGCAGTCAGCCCCAGCATTTT CATSDRQGGSQPQHF
TRBJ1-5 TRBV12-3/TRBV12-4 many TRBD1 TGTGCCAGCAGTCCGACAGGGTGGCGTCAGCCCCAGCATTTT CASSPTGWRQPQHF
TRBJ1-5 TRBV28 many . TGTGCCAGCAGTTCCCCCTGGGCCTATAGCAATCAGCCCCAGCATTTT CASSSPWAYSNQPQHF
TRBJ2-7 TRBV5-5 . TRBD2 TGTGCCAGCAGCCACCCGAAGGCTAGCGGGAGCTACGAGCGGTACTTC CASSHPKASGSYERYF
TRBJ1-1 TRBV2 many . TGTGCCAGCAGTGTCCCAAGAGTAGAAGCTTTCTTT CASSVPRVEAFF
TRBJ1-6 TRBV18 . . TGTGCCAGCTCACCACCGAGTAGGGGCAGTAATTCACCCCTCCACTTT CASSPPSRGSNSPLHF
TRBJ2-7 TRBV29-1 many . TGCAGCGCCGTAGACCCCGGGACAACCACCTACGAGCAGTACTTC CSAVDPGTTTYEQYF
TRBJ2-7 TRBV5-1 many . TGCGCCAGCAGCTTTGGCCGGGACGAGCAGTACTTC CASSFGRDEQYF
TRBJ2-7 TRBV5-1 . TRBD1 TGCGCCAGCAGCTTCCTGGGGACAGGGCCCTACGAGCAGTACTTC CASSFLGTGPYEQYF
TRBJ2-1 TRBV6-2/TRBV6-3 many TRBD2 TGTGCCAGCCTACTAGCGGGAGGCAATGAGCAGTTCTTC CASLLAGGNEQFF
TRBJ1-5 TRBV6-2/TRBV6-3 many TRBD1 TGTGCCAGCAGAGGACAGGGGGCGGTCACTCAGCCCCAGCATTTT CASRGQGAVTQPQHF